Sequencing of this T cell receptor (beta chain) was carried out in a study of Tregs in tolerant kidney transplant recipients. Study observations and caveats: In tolerant patients, donor-specific Tregs outgrew total Tregs, suggesting antigen-driven expansion.

Of note for this clone: Its antigen is still unknown. The read comes to an end 3 residues before the CDR3 does, leaving the germline J gene to fill in the end.

Assay: immunoSEQ multiplex PCR; the TCRdb copy retains only in-frame clones and omits some. This sample contains tens of thousands of clones. The germline gives CDR1 SEHNR, CDR2 FQNEAQ (reference sequence). The V and J ends lost 6 bases and 5 bases respectively, with 13 bases between them. The CDR3 contains 14 residues. This rearrangement joins TRBV7-9 to TRBJ2-2; D may be TRBD2 (6 bases). The source of this sequence is a human donor who received a combined kidney and bone marrow transplant. The sequenced sample was CD4+ T cells from blood, obtained before the transplant. CDR3 bases read: TGTGCCAGCAGATCTAGGGGAGGTACCGGGGAG. This sequence encodes CASRSRGGTGE. In full, the CDR3 reads CASRSRGGTGELFF.